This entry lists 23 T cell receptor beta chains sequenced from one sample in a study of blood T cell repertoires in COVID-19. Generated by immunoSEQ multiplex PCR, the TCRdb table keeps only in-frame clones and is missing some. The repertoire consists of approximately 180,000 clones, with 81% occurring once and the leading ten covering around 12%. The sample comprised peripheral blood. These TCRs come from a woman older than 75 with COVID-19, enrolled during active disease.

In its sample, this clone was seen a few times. CDR3 DNA: TGTGCCATCAGTGACACAAGATCCGGGACTACCAAAGAGACCCAGTACTTC. Its protein is CAISDTRSGTTKETQYF. The gene calls are TRBV10-3 and TRBJ2-5; TRBD2 matches 7 bases. This CDR3 region has 17 residues. The germline V gene encodes CDR1 ENHRY and CDR2 SYGVKD. V shed 3 bases and J 3 bases; nucleotides not matched to a gene: 13.

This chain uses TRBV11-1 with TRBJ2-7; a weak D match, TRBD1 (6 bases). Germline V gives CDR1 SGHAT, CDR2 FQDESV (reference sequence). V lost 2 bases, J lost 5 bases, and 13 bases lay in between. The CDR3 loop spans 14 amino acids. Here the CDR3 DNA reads TGTGCCAGCAGCTTAATGACAGGATCCAACGAGCAGTACTTC. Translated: CASSLMTGSNEQYF.

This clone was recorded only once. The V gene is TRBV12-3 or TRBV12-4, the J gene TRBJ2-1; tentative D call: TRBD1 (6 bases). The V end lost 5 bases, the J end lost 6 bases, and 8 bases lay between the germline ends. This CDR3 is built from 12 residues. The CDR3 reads CASSTDSNEQFF. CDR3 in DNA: TGTGCCAGCAGTACGGACAGCAATGAGCAGTTCTTC.

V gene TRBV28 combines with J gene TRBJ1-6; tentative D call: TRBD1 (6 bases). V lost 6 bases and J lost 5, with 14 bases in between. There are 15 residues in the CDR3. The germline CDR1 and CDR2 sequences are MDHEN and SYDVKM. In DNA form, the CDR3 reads TGTGCCAGCAGGCGCCCGGGACAAGATAATTCACCCCTCCACTTT. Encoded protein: CASRRPGQDNSPLHF.

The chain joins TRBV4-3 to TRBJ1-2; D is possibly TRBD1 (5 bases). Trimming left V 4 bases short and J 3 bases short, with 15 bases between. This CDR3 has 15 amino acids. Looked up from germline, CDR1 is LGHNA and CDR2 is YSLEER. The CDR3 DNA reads TGCGCCAGCAGCCCAAAAGAACAGGCCGACTATGGCTACACCTTC. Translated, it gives CASSPKEQADYGYTF.

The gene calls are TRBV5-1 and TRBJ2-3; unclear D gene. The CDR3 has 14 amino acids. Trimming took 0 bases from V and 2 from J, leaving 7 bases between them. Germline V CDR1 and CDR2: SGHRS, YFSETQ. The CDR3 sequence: CASSLGAATDTQYF. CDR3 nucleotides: TGCGCCAGCAGCTTGGGGGCAGCCACAGATACGCAGTATTTT.

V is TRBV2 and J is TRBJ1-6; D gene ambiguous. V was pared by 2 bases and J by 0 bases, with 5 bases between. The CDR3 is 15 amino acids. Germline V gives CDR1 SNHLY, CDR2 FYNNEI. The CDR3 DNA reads TGTGCCAGCAGTGAAAGGAGCTCCTATAATTCACCCCTCCACTTT. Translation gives CASSERSSYNSPLHF.

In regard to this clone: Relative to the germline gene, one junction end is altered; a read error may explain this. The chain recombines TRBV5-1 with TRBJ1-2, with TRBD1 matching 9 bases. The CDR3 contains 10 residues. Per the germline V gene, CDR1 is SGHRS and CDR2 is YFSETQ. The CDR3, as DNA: TGCGCCAGCAGCTTGGGGGACAGGGCCTTC. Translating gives CASSLGDRAF.

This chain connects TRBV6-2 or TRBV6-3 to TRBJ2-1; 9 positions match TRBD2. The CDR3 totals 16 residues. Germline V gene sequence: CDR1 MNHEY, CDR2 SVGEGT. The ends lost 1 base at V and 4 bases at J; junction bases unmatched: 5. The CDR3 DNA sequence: TGTGCCAGCAGTTACTTGGGCCTAGCGGGGTACAATGAGCAGTTCTTC. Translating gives CASSYLGLAGYNEQFF.

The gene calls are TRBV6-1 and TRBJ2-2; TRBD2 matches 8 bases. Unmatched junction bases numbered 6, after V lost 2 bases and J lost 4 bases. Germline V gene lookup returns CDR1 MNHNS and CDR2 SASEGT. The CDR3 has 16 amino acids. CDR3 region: CASSERGLVLTGELFF. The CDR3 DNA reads TGTGCCAGCAGTGAAAGGGGACTAGTTCTCACCGGGGAGCTGTTTTTT.

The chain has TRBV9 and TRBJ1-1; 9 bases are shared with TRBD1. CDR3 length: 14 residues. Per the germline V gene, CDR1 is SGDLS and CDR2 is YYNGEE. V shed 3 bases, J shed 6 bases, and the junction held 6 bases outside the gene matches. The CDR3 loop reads CASSADRGGAEAFF. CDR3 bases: TGTGCCAGCAGCGCGGACAGGGGAGGGGCTGAAGCTTTCTTT.

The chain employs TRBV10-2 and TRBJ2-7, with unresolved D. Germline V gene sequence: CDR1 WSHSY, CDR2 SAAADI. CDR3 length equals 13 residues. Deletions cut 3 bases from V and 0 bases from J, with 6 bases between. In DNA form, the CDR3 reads TGCGCCAGCAGTGAAGGAGCCTCCTACGAGCAGTACTTC. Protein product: CASSEGASYEQYF.

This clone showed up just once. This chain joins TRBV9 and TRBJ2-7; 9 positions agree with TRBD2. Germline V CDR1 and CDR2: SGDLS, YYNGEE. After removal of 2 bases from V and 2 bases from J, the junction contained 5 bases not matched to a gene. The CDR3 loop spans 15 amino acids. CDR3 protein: CASSVGLATTYEQYF. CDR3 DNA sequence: TGTGCCAGCAGCGTTGGACTAGCGACAACCTACGAGCAGTACTTC.

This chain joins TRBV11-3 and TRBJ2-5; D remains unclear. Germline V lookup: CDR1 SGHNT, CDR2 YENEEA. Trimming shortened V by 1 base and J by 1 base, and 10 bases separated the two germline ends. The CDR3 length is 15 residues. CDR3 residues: CASSLGDTPQETQYF. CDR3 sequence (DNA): TGTGCCAGCAGCTTAGGAGACACCCCCCAAGAGACCCAGTACTTC. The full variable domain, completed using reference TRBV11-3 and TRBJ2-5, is EAGVVQSPRYKIIEKKQPVAFWCNPISGHNTLYWYLQNLGQGPELLIRYENEEAVDDSQLPKDRFSAERLKGVDSTLKIQPAELGDSAVYLCASSLGDTPQETQYFGPGTRLLVL.

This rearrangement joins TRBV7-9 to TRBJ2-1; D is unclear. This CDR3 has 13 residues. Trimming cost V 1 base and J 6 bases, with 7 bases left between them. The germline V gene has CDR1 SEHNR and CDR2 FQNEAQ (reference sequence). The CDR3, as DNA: TGTGCCAGCAGCTTAGGGAGTCGCAATGAGCAGTTCTTC. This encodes CASSLGSRNEQFF.

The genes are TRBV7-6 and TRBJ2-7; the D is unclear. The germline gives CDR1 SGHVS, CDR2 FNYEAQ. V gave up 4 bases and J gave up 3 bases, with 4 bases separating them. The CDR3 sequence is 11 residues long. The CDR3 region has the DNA TGTGCCAGCAGCTCTTACTACGAGCAGTACTTC. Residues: CASSSYYEQYF.

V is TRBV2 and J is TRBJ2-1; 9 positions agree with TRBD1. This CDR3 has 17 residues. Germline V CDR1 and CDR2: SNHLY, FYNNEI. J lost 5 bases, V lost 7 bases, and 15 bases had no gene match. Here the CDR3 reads CASNINSRDRANNEQFF. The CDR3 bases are TGTGCCAGCAACATCAACTCCCGGGACAGGGCTAACAATGAGCAGTTCTTC. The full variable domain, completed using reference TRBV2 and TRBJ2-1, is EPEVTQTPSHQVTQMGQEVILRCVPISNHLYFYWYRQILGQKVEFLVSFYNNEISEKSEIFDDQFSVERPDGSNFTLKIRSTKLEDSAMYFCASNINSRDRANNEQFFGPGTRLTVL.

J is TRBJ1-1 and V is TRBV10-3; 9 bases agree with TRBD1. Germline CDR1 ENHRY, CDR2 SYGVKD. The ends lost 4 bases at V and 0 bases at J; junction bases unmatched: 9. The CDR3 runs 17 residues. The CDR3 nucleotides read TGTGCCATCAGTGCCCGGGACAGGGTGTCGGTGAACACTGAAGCTTTCTTT. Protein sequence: CAISARDRVSVNTEAFF.

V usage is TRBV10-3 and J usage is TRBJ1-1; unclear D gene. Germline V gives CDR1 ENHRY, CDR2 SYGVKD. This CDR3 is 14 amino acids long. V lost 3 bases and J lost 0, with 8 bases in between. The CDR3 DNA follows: TGTGCCATCAGTGACCTATCCCTGAACACTGAAGCTTTCTTT. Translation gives CAISDLSLNTEAFF.

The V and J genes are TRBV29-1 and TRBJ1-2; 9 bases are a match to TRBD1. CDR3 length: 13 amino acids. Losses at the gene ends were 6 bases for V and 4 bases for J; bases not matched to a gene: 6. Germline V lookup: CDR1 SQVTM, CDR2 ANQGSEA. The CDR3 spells CSVTGTGSYGYTF. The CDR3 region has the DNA TGCAGCGTAACCGGGACAGGGTCCTATGGCTACACCTTC.

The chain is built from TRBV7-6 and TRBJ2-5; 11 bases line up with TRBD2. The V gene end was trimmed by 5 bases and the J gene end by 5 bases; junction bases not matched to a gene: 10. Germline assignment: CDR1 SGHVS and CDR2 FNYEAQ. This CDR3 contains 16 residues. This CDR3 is CASSRSGTSGSETQYF. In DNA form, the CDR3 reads TGTGCCAGCAGCCGCTCCGGGACTAGCGGTTCCGAGACCCAGTACTTC.

The CDR3 DNA follows: TGTGCCAGCAGTTATACAGGGAACTATGGCTACACCTTC. Its protein is CASSYTGNYGYTF. This chain joins TRBV28 and TRBJ1-2, with D perhaps TRBD1 (6 bases). The germline CDR1 and CDR2 sequences are MDHEN and SYDVKM. This CDR3 is built from 13 residues. V was pared by 4 bases and J by 2 bases, with 8 bases between.

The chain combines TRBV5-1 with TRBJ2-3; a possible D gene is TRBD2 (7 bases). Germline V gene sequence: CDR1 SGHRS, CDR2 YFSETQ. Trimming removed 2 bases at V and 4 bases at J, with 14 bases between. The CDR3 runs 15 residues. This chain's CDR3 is CASSFMGEGADTQYF. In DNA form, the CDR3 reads TGCGCCAGCAGCTTCATGGGGGAGGGGGCAGATACGCAGTATTTT.